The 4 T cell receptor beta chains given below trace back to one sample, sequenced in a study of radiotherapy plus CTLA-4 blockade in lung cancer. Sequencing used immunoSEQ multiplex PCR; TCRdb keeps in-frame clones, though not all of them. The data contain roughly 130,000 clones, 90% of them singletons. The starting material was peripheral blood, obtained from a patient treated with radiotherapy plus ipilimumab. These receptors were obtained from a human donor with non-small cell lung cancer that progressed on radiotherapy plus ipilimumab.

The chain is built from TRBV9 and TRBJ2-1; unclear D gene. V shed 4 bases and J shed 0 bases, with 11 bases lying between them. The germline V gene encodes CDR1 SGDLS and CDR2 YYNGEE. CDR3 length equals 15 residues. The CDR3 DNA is TGTGCCAGCAGCCCCCCAGGTGGCTCCTACAATGAGCAGTTCTTC. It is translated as CASSPPGGSYNEQFF.

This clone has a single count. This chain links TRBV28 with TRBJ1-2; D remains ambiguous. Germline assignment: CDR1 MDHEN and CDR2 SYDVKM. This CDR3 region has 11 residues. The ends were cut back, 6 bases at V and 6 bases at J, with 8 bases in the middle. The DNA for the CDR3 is TGTGCCAGCAGCGTTATGAATGGCTACACCTTC. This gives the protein CASSVMNGYTF.

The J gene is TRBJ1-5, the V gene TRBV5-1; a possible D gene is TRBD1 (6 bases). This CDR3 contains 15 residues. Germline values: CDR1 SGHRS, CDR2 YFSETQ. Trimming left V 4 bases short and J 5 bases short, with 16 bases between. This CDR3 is CASSLTQGWDQPQHF. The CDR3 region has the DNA TGCGCCAGCAGCCTAACACAGGGTTGGGATCAGCCCCAGCATTTT.

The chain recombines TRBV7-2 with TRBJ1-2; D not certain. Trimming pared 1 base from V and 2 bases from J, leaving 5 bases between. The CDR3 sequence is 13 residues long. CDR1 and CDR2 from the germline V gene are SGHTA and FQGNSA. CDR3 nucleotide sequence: TGTGCCAGCAGCTTAGTGGAGAACTATGGCTACACCTTC. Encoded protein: CASSLVENYGYTF.